This TCR beta chain was sequenced in a study of Tregs in tolerant kidney transplant recipients. Study-wide results and caveats: Activated donor B cell expansion appeared to reveal the most relevant donor-specific TCRbeta repertoire. Findings come from small patient numbers and require larger validation. Biological reproducibility was not directly addressed in this study.

This CDR3 contains 13 residues. Per germline, CDR1 MNHNY and CDR2 SVGAGI (reference sequence). Trimming took 9 bases from V and 7 from J, leaving 15 bases between them. A note on this clone: The antigen is unknown.

This table comes from immunoSEQ multiplex PCR, and its TCRdb copy is limited to in-frame clones, with some not included. The data hold 7,000 to 9,000 clones, with about half observed a single time. Sequences were obtained from CD4+ T cells from blood cultured with allogeneic cells. The clonotype originates from a human donor in good health. The chain recombines TRBV6-6 with TRBJ1-4; weak D call: TRBD1 (6 bases). The DNA of the CDR3 is TGTGCCAGGGAGGGGGGGAGAGGTGAAAAACTGTTTTTT. Translated, it gives CAREGGRGEKLFF.